The rows below give T cell receptor beta chains drawn from one sample of a study of blood T cell repertoires in COVID-19. Clones were read by immunoSEQ multiplex PCR, and TCRdb kept only the in-frame ones, dropping some. This sample yields around 200,000 clones, of which less than 85% are seen a single time; less than 15% belongs to the top ten. Sequencing was carried out using peripheral blood. These receptors came from a man between 45 and 60 years old who had recovered from COVID-19. The CDR3 runs from the conserved cysteine through the conserved F or W. Fields, in order: V gene, D gene, J gene, clone size, CDR3 protein, CDR3 DNA. A D gene is named only where the DNA matches it firmly. Some rows mark clone size as missing; the rest say once, few, many or name a class of expanded clone.

>TRBV10-3|.|TRBJ2-2|.
CAITTGEGTGELFF
TGTGCCATCACGACAGGGGAGGGAACCGGGGAGCTGTTTTTT
>TRBV28|TRBD2|TRBJ2-2|.
CASAVASGSSGELFF
TGTGCCAGCGCAGTAGCTAGCGGGAGTTCCGGGGAGCTGTTTTTT
>TRBV3-1/TRBV3-2|TRBD1|TRBJ2-5|.
CASSIQGAKTQYF
TGTGCCAGCAGTATACAGGGGGCGAAGACCCAGTACTTC
>TRBV9|TRBD2|TRBJ2-2|.
CASSAPRLAGGHTGELFF
TGTGCCAGCAGCGCCCCCCGACTAGCGGGAGGTCACACCGGGGAGCTGTTTTTT
>TRBV6-5|.|TRBJ2-7|.
CASTRDIVGEQYF
TGTGCCAGCACAAGGGACATAGTTGGGGAGCAGTACTTC
>TRBV3-1/TRBV3-2|.|TRBJ2-7|once
CASSQVSLASYEQYF
TGTGCCAGCAGCCAAGTGAGCCTAGCCAGCTACGAGCAGTACTTC
>TRBV18|TRBD2|TRBJ2-7|.
CASSPRGRGPYEQYF
TGTGCCAGCTCACCGCGAGGGAGGGGCCCCTACGAGCAGTACTTC
>TRBV28|TRBD2|TRBJ2-1|once
CASSSLAGANEQFF
TGTGCCAGCAGTTCACTAGCGGGAGCAAATGAGCAGTTCTTC
>TRBV2|.|TRBJ1-2|.
CASSEEGVRGYTF
TGTGCCAGCAGTGAAGAGGGGGTACGAGGCTACACCTTC
>TRBV6-6|.|TRBJ1-1|once
CASSSGMNTEAFF
TGTGCCAGCAGTTCCGGGATGAACACTGAAGCTTTCTTT
>TRBV20-1|.|TRBJ2-5|.
CSAKGAETQYF
TGCAGTGCTAAAGGGGCAGAGACCCAGTACTTC
>TRBV5-1|.|TRBJ2-1|few
CASSLTPGAHNEQFF
TGCGCCAGCAGCTTAACCCCGGGAGCGCACAATGAGCAGTTCTTC
>TRBV9|.|TRBJ1-4|.
CASSPGPREGEKLFF
TGTGCCAGCAGCCCCGGTCCTAGGGAGGGTGAAAAACTGTTTTTT
>TRBV2|TRBD2|TRBJ2-1|.
CASSSGLAGPNEQFF
TGTGCCAGCAGCTCGGGACTAGCGGGGCCCAATGAGCAGTTCTTC
>TRBV7-3|.|TRBJ2-2|.
CASSSFNTGELFF
TGTGCCAGCAGCTCCTTTAACACCGGGGAGCTGTTTTTT
>TRBV19|.|TRBJ2-7|many
CASSIFGPGSAYEQYF
TGTGCCAGTAGTATATTTGGTCCAGGGTCCGCCTACGAGCAGTACTTC
>TRBV3-1/TRBV3-2|TRBD1|TRBJ1-1|few
CASSPRGATEAFF
TGTGCCAGCAGCCCCAGGGGGGCCACTGAAGCTTTCTTT
>TRBV13|.|TRBJ2-7|.
CASSLRQGHEQYF
TGTGCCAGCAGCTTAAGGCAGGGCCACGAGCAGTACTTC
>TRBV7-2|.|TRBJ1-4|once
CASSLYQGGFPTNEKLFF
TGTGCCAGCAGCTTATATCAGGGAGGATTCCCAACTAATGAAAAACTGTTTTTT
>TRBV11-2|.|TRBJ2-1|.
CASSLIPSGEGEQFF
TGTGCCAGCAGCTTAATCCCCTCGGGAGAGGGAGAGCAGTTCTTC
>TRBV4-2|.|TRBJ2-4|.
CASSQGDGRENIQYF
TGTGCCAGCAGCCAAGGTGACGGCAGGGAAAACATTCAGTACTTC
>TRBV14|.|TRBJ1-6|once
CASSPINSPLHF
TGTGCCAGCAGCCCAATTAATTCACCCCTCCACTTT
>TRBV4-1|TRBD1|TRBJ1-2|.
CASSQGEPGQRIYGYTF
TGCGCCAGCAGCCAAGGAGAACCGGGACAGCGGATATATGGCTACACCTTC
>TRBV30|.|TRBJ1-5|.
CAWALGGQPQHF
TGTGCCTGGGCCCTTGGCGGTCAGCCCCAGCATTTT
>TRBV19|TRBD2|TRBJ2-3|.
CASSISHPGTSGSRADTQYF
TGTGCCAGTAGCATATCGCACCCCGGGACTAGCGGGAGTAGGGCAGATACGCAGTATTTT
>TRBV25-1|.|TRBJ1-1|.
CASSKRGGAFF
TGTGCCAGCTCAAAACGGGGGGGAGCTTTCTTT
>TRBV29-1|TRBD1|TRBJ1-1|.
CSAGQGWNTEAFF
TGCAGCGCCGGACAGGGTTGGAACACTGAAGCTTTCTTT
>TRBV28|TRBD1|TRBJ1-2|.
CASSLNQGDYGYTF
TGTGCCAGCAGTCTAAACCAGGGGGACTATGGCTACACCTTC
>TRBV19|.|TRBJ2-3|.
CASSIFHSPTDTQYF
TGTGCCAGTAGTATTTTTCACAGCCCCACAGATACGCAGTATTTT
>TRBV29-1|.|TRBJ1-1|.
CSGVRTARGEAFF
TGCAGCGGAGTCCGGACCGCCCGGGGTGAAGCTTTCTTT
>TRBV3-1/TRBV3-2|TRBD2|TRBJ2-5|.
CASSPRLRAGGPETQYF
TGTGCCAGCAGCCCAAGACTCCGGGCGGGAGGTCCGGAGACCCAGTACTTC
>TRBV6-5|TRBD2|TRBJ2-5|.
CASSLGLAGVETQYF
TGTGCCAGCAGTCTGGGACTAGCGGGAGTTGAGACCCAGTACTTC
>TRBV12-3/TRBV12-4|.|TRBJ1-1|.
CASSFGFFTEAFF
TGTGCCAGCAGTTTCGGTTTCTTCACTGAAGCTTTCTTT
>TRBV7-8|TRBD1|TRBJ2-7|.
CASSLVRDRGPYEQYF
TGTGCCAGCAGCTTAGTCCGGGACAGGGGGCCCTACGAGCAGTACTTC
>TRBV13|TRBD1|TRBJ2-6|.
CASSSDRGYSSGANVLTF
TGTGCCAGCAGCTCCGACAGGGGATACTCCTCTGGGGCCAACGTCCTGACTTTC
>TRBV24-1|TRBD2|TRBJ2-1|.
CATSLAGGHNEQFF
TGTGCCACCAGTCTAGCGGGAGGGCACAATGAGCAGTTCTTC
>TRBV4-2|TRBD2|TRBJ2-1|.
CASSQDGLGAGGMNEQFF
TGTGCCAGCAGCCAAGATGGGTTAGGGGCGGGAGGTATGAATGAGCAGTTCTTC
>TRBV9|TRBD2|TRBJ2-7|.
CASRRLAEYEQYF
TGTGCCAGCAGAAGACTAGCGGAATACGAGCAGTACTTC
>TRBV29-1|.|TRBJ1-4|once
CSVEEVEKLFF
TGCAGCGTTGAGGAGGTTGAAAAACTGTTTTTT
>TRBV19|TRBD2|TRBJ2-2|few
CASSLGLAPNTGELFF
TGTGCCAGTAGTTTAGGACTAGCTCCGAACACCGGGGAGCTGTTTTTT
>TRBV18|TRBD1|TRBJ1-1|.
CASSPVISGTGSLTEAFF
TGTGCCAGCTCACCAGTTATTTCCGGGACAGGGAGTCTAACTGAAGCTTTCTTT
>TRBV6-5|TRBD1|TRBJ2-5|.
CASSYVTGEETQYF
TGTGCCAGCAGTTACGTTACAGGGGAAGAGACCCAGTACTTC
>TRBV7-9|TRBD2|TRBJ2-7|once
CASSHTGLSGREATYEQYF
TGTGCCAGCAGCCACACCGGGCTATCTGGCCGGGAGGCAACCTACGAGCAGTACTTC
>TRBV10-1|.|TRBJ1-6|.
CASSVTVSSYNSPLHF
TGCGCCAGCAGTGTGACAGTAAGCTCCTATAATTCACCCCTCCACTTT
>TRBV27|TRBD2|TRBJ2-2|.
CASSLYSGARGTGELFF
TGTGCCAGCAGTTTGTATAGCGGGGCAAGAGGAACCGGGGAGCTGTTTTTT
>TRBV11-2|.|TRBJ2-7|.
CASSSVLGLYEQYF
TGTGCCAGCAGCTCCGTACTAGGGCTCTACGAGCAGTACTTC
>TRBV19|TRBD1|TRBJ2-3|.
CASSLTGQNLGTQYF
TGTGCCAGTAGTTTAACGGGACAGAACCTTGGTACGCAGTATTTT
>TRBV6-6|TRBD2|TRBJ2-3|.
CASSYLAGLSTDTQYF
TGTGCCAGCAGTTACTTAGCGGGACTGAGCACAGATACGCAGTATTTT
>TRBV5-4|TRBD1|TRBJ1-2|many
CASSPDRGFGGYTF
TGTGCCAGCAGCCCGGACAGGGGATTCGGGGGCTACACCTTC
>TRBV29-1|.|TRBJ2-7|.
CSVVGSIVSYEQYF
TGCAGCGTTGTCGGTTCTATCGTCTCCTACGAGCAGTACTTC
>TRBV11-1|TRBD1|TRBJ2-1|.
CASGQGEEYNEQFF
TGTGCCAGCGGACAGGGGGAGGAATACAATGAGCAGTTCTTC
>TRBV25-1|.|TRBJ1-1|.
CASSESPYSTQAFF
TGTGCCAGCAGTGAATCCCCCTACTCCACTCAAGCTTTCTTT
>TRBV5-1|TRBD2|TRBJ2-2|.
CASSQSPIAGNTGELFF
TGCGCCAGCAGCCAGTCCCCAATAGCGGGTAACACCGGGGAGCTGTTTTTT
>TRBV7-9|.|TRBJ2-2|few
CASSLARGAAGELFF
TGTGCCAGCAGCTTAGCCCGGGGAGCGGCCGGGGAGCTGTTTTTT
>TRBV6-1|.|TRBJ1-4|.
CASSEPSRREKLFF
TGTGCCAGCAGTGAACCCAGCAGGCGTGAAAAACTGTTTTTT
>TRBV30|TRBD1|TRBJ2-1|.
CAWSPGTGSYNEQFF
TGTGCCTGGAGCCCCGGGACAGGGTCCTACAATGAGCAGTTCTTC
>TRBV4-2|TRBD2|TRBJ2-1|few
CASSQDPQSGSYNEQFF
TGTGCCAGCAGCCAAGATCCCCAGAGCGGGAGTTACAATGAGCAGTTCTTC
>TRBV24-1|.|TRBJ2-3|.
CATNNGAADTQYF
TGTGCCACCAATAATGGGGCCGCAGATACGCAGTATTTT
>TRBV7-3|.|TRBJ2-1|.
CASSSTDVRSEQFF
TGTGCCAGCAGCTCGACCGACGTGCGGAGTGAGCAGTTCTTC